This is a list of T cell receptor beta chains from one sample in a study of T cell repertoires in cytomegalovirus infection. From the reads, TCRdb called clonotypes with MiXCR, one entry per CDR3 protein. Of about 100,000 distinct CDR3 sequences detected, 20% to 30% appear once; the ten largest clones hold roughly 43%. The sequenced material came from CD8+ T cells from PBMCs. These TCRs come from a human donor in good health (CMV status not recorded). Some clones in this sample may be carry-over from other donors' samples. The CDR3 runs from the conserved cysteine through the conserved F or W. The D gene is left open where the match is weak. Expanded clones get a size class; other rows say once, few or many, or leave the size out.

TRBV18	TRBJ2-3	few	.	CASSPPELTTDTQYF	TGTGCCAGCTCACCACCGGAACTCACGACAGATACGCAGTATTTT
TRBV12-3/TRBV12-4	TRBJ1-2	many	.	CASRNRTGNNYGYTF	TGTGCCAGCAGGAACCGGACGGGAAATAACTATGGCTACACCTTC
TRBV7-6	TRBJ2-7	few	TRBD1	CASSLGTGGGYEQYF	TGTGCCAGCAGCTTAGGGACAGGGGGCGGCTACGAGCAGTACTTC
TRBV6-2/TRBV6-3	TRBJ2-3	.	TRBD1	CASSPGTGQYF	TGTGCCAGCAGTCCCGGGACAGGGCAGTATTTT
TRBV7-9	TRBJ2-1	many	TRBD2	CASSYIPGLEQFF	TGTGCCAGCAGCTACATCCCGGGACTAGAGCAGTTCTTC
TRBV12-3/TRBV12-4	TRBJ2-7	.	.	CASSSGTEQYF	TGTGCCAGCAGTTCCGGGACAGAGCAGTACTTC
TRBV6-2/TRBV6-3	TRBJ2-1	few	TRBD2	CASSYSLISGTSGNHNEQFF	TGTGCCAGCAGTTACTCGTTAATTTCCGGGACTAGCGGGAACCACAATGAGCAGTTCTTC
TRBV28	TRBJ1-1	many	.	CASSLGSGYRTEAFF	TGTGCCAGCAGTTTAGGGTCAGGGTATAGGACTGAAGCTTTCTTT
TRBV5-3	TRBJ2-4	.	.	CASSLYRSYF	TGTGCCAGCAGCTTGTACCGGTCGTACTTC
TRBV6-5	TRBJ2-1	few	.	CASSRGAEGLSYNEQFF	TGTGCCAGCAGCCGAGGGGCGGAGGGCCTCTCCTACAATGAGCAGTTCTTC
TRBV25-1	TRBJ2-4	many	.	CASGGEGDIQYF	TGTGCCAGTGGCGGGGAAGGTGACATTCAGTACTTC
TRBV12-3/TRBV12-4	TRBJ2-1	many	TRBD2	CASSLGFRGGSYNEQFF	TGTGCCAGCAGTTTAGGGTTTCGGGGGGGGTCCTACAATGAGCAGTTCTTC
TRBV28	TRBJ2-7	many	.	CASSPVQGREQYF	TGTGCCAGCAGTCCTGTACAGGGAAGGGAGCAGTACTTC
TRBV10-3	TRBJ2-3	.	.	CAISESRGPSVNTQYF	TGTGCCATCAGTGAGTCTAGGGGCCCATCTGTCAATACGCAGTATTTT
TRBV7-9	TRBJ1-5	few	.	CASSLEKGESNQPQHF	TGTGCCAGCAGCTTAGAAAAGGGGGAAAGCAATCAGCCCCAGCATTTT
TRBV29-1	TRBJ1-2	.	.	CSVEDLGLGNGYTF	TGCAGCGTTGAAGATCTGGGGTTAGGTAATGGCTACACCTTC
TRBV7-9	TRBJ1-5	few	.	CASSPGNQPQHF	TGTGCCAGCAGCCCTGGAAATCAGCCCCAGCATTTT
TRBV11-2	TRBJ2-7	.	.	CASSLELFYEQYF	TGTGCCAGCAGCTTAGAGCTATTCTACGAGCAGTACTTC
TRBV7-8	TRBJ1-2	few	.	CASSFFAVEYGYTF	TGTGCCAGCAGCTTCTTTGCAGTGGAGTATGGCTACACCTTC
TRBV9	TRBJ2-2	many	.	CASSVEQRPQLNTGELFF	TGTGCCAGCAGCGTAGAACAGAGGCCCCAACTTAACACCGGGGAGCTGTTTTTT
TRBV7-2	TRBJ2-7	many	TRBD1	CASSEGQGGTYEQYF	TGTGCCAGCAGCGAGGGACAGGGAGGAACCTACGAGCAGTACTTC
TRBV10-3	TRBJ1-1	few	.	CAISESTMNTEAFF	TGTGCCATCAGTGAGTCAACAATGAACACTGAAGCTTTCTTT
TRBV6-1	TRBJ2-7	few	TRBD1	CASRFRTGLHEQYF	TGTGCCAGCAGATTTAGGACAGGGTTACACGAGCAGTACTTC
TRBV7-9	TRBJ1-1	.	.	CASSRGQLNTEAFF	TGTGCCAGCAGCCGCGGACAGTTGAACACTGAAGCTTTCTTT
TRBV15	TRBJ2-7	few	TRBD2	CATSRDLVGRQEQYF	TGTGCCACCAGCAGAGATCTCGTCGGGAGGCAGGAGCAGTACTTC
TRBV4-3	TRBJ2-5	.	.	CASSQEGNQETQYF	TGCGCCAGCAGCCAAGAAGGGAACCAAGAGACCCAGTACTTC
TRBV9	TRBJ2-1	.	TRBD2	CASSVEGLAGAVNEQFF	TGTGCCAGCAGCGTAGAGGGACTAGCGGGAGCGGTGAATGAGCAGTTCTTC
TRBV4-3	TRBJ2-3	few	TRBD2	CASSQDPSGSPPTDTQYF	TGCGCCAGCAGCCAAGATCCCAGCGGGAGTCCCCCCACAGATACGCAGTATTTT
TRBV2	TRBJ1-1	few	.	CASNSAGRTEAFF	TGTGCCAGCAACTCCGCAGGGCGAACTGAAGCTTTCTTT